These 15 T cell receptor beta chains were sequenced from one sample in a study of T cell responses to AZD1222 COVID-19 vaccine. Data came from immunoSEQ multiplex PCR; TCRdb stores just in-frame clones and leaves some out. This sample carries over 150,000 clones, about 86% of them seen once, and the ten largest clones take 5.5% to 6%. The source material was peripheral blood, sampled on day 0 of MenACWY control vaccination. The receptors stem from an adult in good health.

This sequence joins TRBV7-2 and TRBJ2-2, with D unclear. V dropped 7 bases and J dropped 0 bases, with 9 bases sitting between them. The CDR3 has 14 residues. The germline gives CDR1 SGHTA, CDR2 FQGNSA. The CDR3 sequence: CASIGRANTGELFF. The CDR3 DNA reads TGTGCCAGCATCGGCCGAGCGAACACCGGGGAGCTGTTTTTT.

The table lists this clone with a count of one. This sequence joins TRBV20-1 and TRBJ1-4; D unclear. This CDR3 comprises 11 residues. Per the germline V gene, CDR1 is DFQATT and CDR2 is SNEGSKA (reference sequence). The V end lost 5 bases, the J end lost 9 bases, and 10 bases lay between the germline ends. CDR3 nucleotides: TGCAGTGCTCCTAGTTGGAAAAAACTGTTTTTT. It translates to CSAPSWKKLFF.

CDR3 coding DNA: TGTGCCACCAGTGCCCAGGTATCATCACCCCTCCACTTT. Encoded protein: CATSAQVSSPLHF. V usage is TRBV24-1 and J usage is TRBJ1-6; D not certain. In germline, CDR1 is KGHDR, CDR2 SFDVKD. Trimming cost V 5 bases and J 10 bases, with 11 bases left between them. This CDR3 contains 13 residues.

V and J are TRBV7-2 and TRBJ1-2, with D unresolved. Between the trimmed V and J ends, which lost 5 bases and 3 bases, there was a span of 7 bases. The CDR3 totals 12 residues. Per the germline V gene, CDR1 is SGHTA and CDR2 is FQGNSA. CDR3 bases: TGTGCCAGCAGCCCCATAGACTATGGCTACACCTTC. Its protein is CASSPIDYGYTF. Supplemented by reference TRBV7-2 and TRBJ1-2, the full variable domain reads GAGVSQSPSNKVTEKGKDVELRCDPISGHTALYWYRQSLGQGLEFLIYFQGNSAPDKSGLPSDRFSAERTGGSVSTLTIQRTQQEDSAVYLCASSPIDYGYTFGSGTRLTVV.

V gene TRBV27 combines with J gene TRBJ1-2; possibly TRBD1 for D (5 bases). Trimming took 0 bases from V and 6 from J, leaving 17 bases between them. CDR3 length equals 16 residues. Germline V gene data show CDR1 as MNHEY and CDR2 as SMNVEV (reference sequence). CDR3 nucleotide sequence: TGTGCCAGCAGTTTATCTGCCGGGACGGCTGGAGATGGCTACACCTTC. The encoded protein is CASSLSAGTAGDGYTF.

This sequence joins TRBV27 and TRBJ2-2; TRBD1 matches 10 bases. The CDR3 extends over 14 amino acids. J lost 6 bases, V lost 7 bases, and 5 bases had no gene match. From germline, CDR1 is MNHEY and CDR2 SMNVEV (reference sequence). DNA of the CDR3: TGTGCCAGCATCCGGGACAGGGGTGCCGGGGAGCTGTTTTTT. This sequence encodes CASIRDRGAGELFF.

This clone was observed once. The chain employs TRBV28 and TRBJ2-7; 15 positions match TRBD2. Germline V lookup: CDR1 MDHEN, CDR2 SYDVKM. The length of the CDR3 is 17 residues. The trim removed 4 bases at V and 3 bases at J, leaving 7 bases unmatched. The CDR3 loop is CASSWGLAGGRYYEQYV. CDR3 DNA sequence: TGTGCCAGCAGTTGGGGACTAGCGGGGGGTCGTTACTACGAGCAGTACGTC.

Only one count was recorded for this clone. This chain connects TRBV19 to TRBJ1-4; tentative D call: TRBD1 (5 bases). CDR1 is LNHDA, CDR2 SQIVND, per germline (reference sequence). This CDR3 has 15 amino acids. The V gene lost 5 bases and the J gene lost 3 bases, with 13 bases spanning the gap. DNA for the CDR3: TGTGCCAGTAGTCCCTTGGGGGGTGCTAATGAAAAACTGTTTTTT. Protein product: CASSPLGGANEKLFF.

This chain connects TRBV5-1 to TRBJ2-7; D unresolved. The CDR3 loop spans 13 amino acids. The V and J ends lost 0 bases and 7 bases respectively, with 11 bases between them. Germline lookup yields CDR1 SGHRS and CDR2 YFSETQ. CDR3 loop: CASSLETSLEQYF. The CDR3 nucleotides read TGCGCCAGCAGCTTGGAGACTTCTCTGGAGCAGTACTTC.

The chain recombines TRBV7-9 with TRBJ2-1, with 8 bases that match TRBD2. The V gene's germline CDR1 is SEHNR and CDR2 FQNEAQ (reference sequence). The CDR3 runs to 15 residues. Trimming removed 4 bases from V and 9 bases from J; junction bases left unmatched: 11. The CDR3 nucleotides are TGTGCCAGCAGCTCAGCGCGGGGGGCAGAAGGTGAGCAGTTCTTC. Translated, it gives CASSSARGAEGEQFF.

The chain combines TRBV19 with TRBJ1-1, with 10 bases identical to TRBD1. Germline assignment: CDR1 LNHDA and CDR2 SQIVND (reference sequence). The CDR3 is made up of 15 amino acids. The V and J ends lost 4 bases and 5 bases, in that order; junction bases with no gene match: 7. The CDR3 sequence: CASSTRTGGWTEAFF. DNA for the CDR3: TGTGCCAGTAGTACCCGGACAGGGGGATGGACTGAAGCTTTCTTT.

The chain employs TRBV7-9 and TRBJ1-4; perhaps TRBD1 as D (5 bases). V was shortened by 4 bases and J by 9 bases, with 18 bases between the two germline ends. In germline, CDR1 is SEHNR, CDR2 FQNEAQ (reference sequence). This CDR3 spans 15 amino acids. This chain's CDR3 is CASSSIGTYRQKLFF. The CDR3, as DNA: TGTGCCAGCAGCTCCATCGGGACTTATCGGCAAAAACTGTTTTTT.

The chain recombines TRBV7-6 with TRBJ2-1; TRBD1 aligns across 10 bases. The CDR3 length is 15 residues. In germline, CDR1 is SGHVS, CDR2 FNYEAQ. V lost 5 bases, J lost 7 bases, and 8 bases stayed unmatched. The CDR3 loop is CASSEGQGPMNEQFF. The CDR3 DNA sequence: TGTGCCAGCAGCGAGGGACAGGGGCCGATGAATGAGCAGTTCTTC.

The chain joins TRBV14 to TRBJ1-1; 9 nucleotides line up with TRBD1. The CDR3 contains 15 residues. V lost 4 bases and J lost 4; bases outside the gene matches: 7. The germline gives CDR1 SGHDN, CDR2 FVKESK. This CDR3 is CASSLQTGGVTEAFF. The CDR3 DNA sequence: TGTGCCAGCAGCCTACAGACAGGGGGGGTCACTGAAGCTTTCTTT.

The V and J genes are TRBV7-9 and TRBJ2-7; D remains unclear. This CDR3 spans 17 amino acids. Trimming removed 1 base from V and 5 bases from J, with 21 bases in between. Per the germline V gene, CDR1 is SEHNR and CDR2 is FQNEAQ (reference sequence). CDR3 DNA: TGTGCCAGCAGCTTAGACGGGTGGGCCATTGGTGACCACGAGCAGTACTTC. This translates into CASSLDGWAIGDHEQYF.